This TCR beta chain was captured by sequencing in a study of response to subunit inactivated influenza vaccine. TCRdb re-called the RT-PCR reads through MiXCR, storing one row per CDR3 protein. The repertoire holds around 530,000 distinct CDR3 sequences, 10% to 15% seen once, with 9.5% to 13% in the top ten. Turning to this clonotype: Its antigen remains unknown.

Study-wide points: Researchers suggested that each seasonal influenza vaccination recruits few new T cells.

This material consisted of PBMCs from blood, taken on the day of vaccination. The origin of this receptor is a man aged 45-60 years who received an inactivated influenza vaccine.

CDR3 loop: CAISAPSGNEQFF. DNA for the CDR3: TGTGCCATCAGTGCTCCTAGCGGGAATGAGCAGTTCTTC. The chain employs TRBV10-3 and TRBJ2-1; TRBD2 matches at 8 bases. With 4 bases clipped from V and 7 bases from J, the junction kept 3 bases outside the gene matches. The CDR3 length is 13 residues. Germline V CDR1 and CDR2: ENHRY, SYGVKD.